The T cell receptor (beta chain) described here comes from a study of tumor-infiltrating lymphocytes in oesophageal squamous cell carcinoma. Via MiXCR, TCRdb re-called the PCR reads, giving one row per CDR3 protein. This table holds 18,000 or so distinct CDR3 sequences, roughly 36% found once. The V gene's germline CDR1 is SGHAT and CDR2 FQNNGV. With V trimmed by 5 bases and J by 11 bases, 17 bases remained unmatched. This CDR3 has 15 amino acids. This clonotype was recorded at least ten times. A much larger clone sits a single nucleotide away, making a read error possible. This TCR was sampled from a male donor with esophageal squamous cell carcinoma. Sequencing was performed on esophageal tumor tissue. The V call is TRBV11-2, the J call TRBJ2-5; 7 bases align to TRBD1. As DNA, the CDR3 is TGTGCCAGCAGCAGCCGGGACAGCTCCTACAATGAGCAGTACTTC. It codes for CASSSRDSSYNEQYF.